Listed below are T cell receptor beta chains from one sample, sequenced in a study of siplizumab effects on memory and regulatory T cells. The table came from immunoSEQ multiplex PCR; TCRdb's copy has only in-frame clones and leaves some out. The sample lists roughly 100,000 clones; just over 90% were seen once. The sequenced sample was CD4+ T cells sorted from blood. The source of these receptors is a human donor in good health. CDR3s include the opening cysteine and the closing phenylalanine or tryptophan. The D gene is left open where the match is weak. Only part of the rows carry a size: once, few, many, or a class if the clone is expanded.

d_call	j_call	clone_size	v_call	cdr3_nt	cdr3_aa
TRBD1	TRBJ1-5	NA	TRBV7-8	TGTGCCAGCAGCCCCCGACAGGGAGTGAATCAGCCCCAGCATTTT	CASSPRQGVNQPQHF
TRBD2	TRBJ2-5	NA	TRBV19	TGTGCCAGTAGTATAGACCTCCTAGCGGGAGAAGAGACCCAGTACTTC	CASSIDLLAGEETQYF
NA	TRBJ2-7	NA	TRBV7-2	TGTGCCAGCAGCCCCGAGAGGAACGAGCAGTACTTC	CASSPERNEQYF
TRBD2	TRBJ2-5	NA	TRBV9	TGTGCCAGCAGCCCCGGGACTAGGGGGGAGACCCAGTACTTC	CASSPGTRGETQYF
TRBD2	TRBJ2-7	NA	TRBV11-3	TGTGCCAGCAGCTTAGCACTAGCGGGAGCCTCCTACGAGCAGTACTTC	CASSLALAGASYEQYF
TRBD2	TRBJ2-1	once	TRBV5-4	TGTGCCAGCAGCTTGGCCCTAGCGGGGGCCAATGAGCAGTTCTTC	CASSLALAGANEQFF
NA	TRBJ2-6	NA	TRBV18	TGTGCCAGCTCACCATCAAAGGGGGCTGGGGCCAACGTCCTGACTTTC	CASSPSKGAGANVLTF
TRBD2	TRBJ2-7	NA	TRBV5-1	TGCGCCAGCAGCCCCGGGGGGTGGCAGTCCTACGAGCAGTACTTC	CASSPGGWQSYEQYF
TRBD1	TRBJ2-3	NA	TRBV13	TGTGCCAGCAGCGGGACAGGGGGCCTCACAGATACGCAGTATTTT	CASSGTGGLTDTQYF
TRBD1	TRBJ2-2	NA	TRBV30	TGTGCCTGGCGCCGGGACAGGGCCCCAACGGGCACCGGGGAGCTGTTTTTT	CAWRRDRAPTGTGELFF
TRBD2	TRBJ2-3	NA	TRBV6-6	TGTGCCAGCAGTAATCAGCGGGGGAGCACAGATACGCAGTATTTT	CASSNQRGSTDTQYF
NA	TRBJ1-3	NA	TRBV7-6	TGTGCCAGCAGCTACGCACAGGGTCCGGGTCCTGGAAACACCATATATTTT	CASSYAQGPGPGNTIYF
NA	TRBJ2-7	once	TRBV18	TGTGCCAGCTCACCACTTAGGGACATCTACGAGCAGTACTTC	CASSPLRDIYEQYF
NA	TRBJ1-6	NA	TRBV6-1	TGTGCCAGCAGTGAATTCGGGGAGCGTAATTCACCCCTCCACTTT	CASSEFGERNSPLHF
TRBD1	TRBJ2-5	NA	TRBV7-2	TGTGCCAGCAGCTCGACAGGGGGGTGGGAGACCCAGTACTTC	CASSSTGGWETQYF
TRBD1	TRBJ1-6	NA	TRBV7-8	TGTGCCAGCAGCCCCGGGACAGGGCGGTATAATTCACCCCTCCACTTT	CASSPGTGRYNSPLHF
NA	TRBJ1-2	NA	TRBV5-6	TGTGCCAGCGGGGCGGGTGCGGGGCGCTACACCTTC	CASGAGAGRYTF
NA	TRBJ1-1	NA	TRBV21-1	TGTGCCAGCAGCAAAGAGGGGGACACTCATGGGGGACACACTGAAGCTTTCTTT	CASSKEGDTHGGHTEAFF
NA	TRBJ1-2	NA	TRBV7-9	TGTGCCAGCGGGGGGGCGTCTTATGACTATGGCTACACCTTC	CASGGASYDYGYTF
NA	TRBJ2-7	NA	TRBV10-2	TGCGCCAGCAGACGGACCGTCACCGCCTACGAGCAGTACTTC	CASRRTVTAYEQYF
NA	TRBJ2-7	NA	TRBV19	TGTGCCAGTAGTCGGAAAAGCTCCTACGAGCAGTACTTC	CASSRKSSYEQYF
NA	TRBJ2-2	NA	TRBV6-5	TGTGCCAGCAGTTACCCCCTAGGGACAACAATCGGGGAGCTGTTTTTT	CASSYPLGTTIGELFF
TRBD2	TRBJ2-7	NA	TRBV4-2	TGTGCCAGCAGCCAAGCCAGTAGCGGGTTCCCTTACGAGCAGTACTTC	CASSQASSGFPYEQYF
TRBD2	TRBJ2-5	NA	TRBV7-6	TGTGCCAGCAGCTTAGGAGCTAGCGGGATAGGGGGAGGGGCCCAGTACTTC	CASSLGASGIGGGAQYF